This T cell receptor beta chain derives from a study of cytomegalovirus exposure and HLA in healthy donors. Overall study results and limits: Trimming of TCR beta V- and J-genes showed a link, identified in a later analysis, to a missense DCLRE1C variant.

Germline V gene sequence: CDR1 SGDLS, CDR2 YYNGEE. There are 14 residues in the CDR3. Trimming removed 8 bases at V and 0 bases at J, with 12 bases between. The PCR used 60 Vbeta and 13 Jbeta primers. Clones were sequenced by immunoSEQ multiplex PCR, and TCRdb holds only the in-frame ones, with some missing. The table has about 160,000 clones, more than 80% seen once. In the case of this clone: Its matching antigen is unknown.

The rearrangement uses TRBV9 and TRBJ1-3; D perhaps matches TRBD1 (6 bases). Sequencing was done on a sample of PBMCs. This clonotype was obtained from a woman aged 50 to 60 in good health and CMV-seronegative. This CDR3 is CASSQGGSGNTIYF. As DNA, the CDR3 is TGTGCCAGTTCACAGGGTGGCTCTGGAAACACCATATATTTT.